This TCR beta chain was profiled in a study of T cells expressing NK-cell markers (dated by TCRdb to about 2020). With regard to the full study: In sorted CD3+CD56+NKG2C+, CD3+CD56+NKG2C- and CD3+CD56-NKG2C+ T-cell subsets from about 8 donors, TCR beta-chain repertoires were profiled. Libraries were sequenced as 2 x 150 bp reads on Illumina HiSeq 2000/2500, MiSeq or NextSeq. Among the eight sequenced donors, seven were HCMV-seropositive and one was HCMV-seronegative. The study sequenced eight donors, all healthy volunteers chosen at random: three men and five women.

About this clonotype itself: What this receptor recognizes is not known.

General conclusions and limits of the study: In several donors, the dominant CD3+CD56+NKG2C+ clonotypes were among the top 10 CD8+ clonotypes and accounted for about 1.0-7.5% of CD8+ T cells. It remained unclear whether the expanded NKG2C-expressing T cell clones were specific for HCMV antigens. Those dominant clonotypes were again the most abundant among CD3+CD56-NKG2C+ cells in four donors, at about 28.3-60.1%.

TCRdb names Illumina HiSeq 2000 as the instrument used. TCR beta cDNA libraries were made by 5'RACE template switching that added a universal primer site and unique molecular identifiers. Priming for cDNA synthesis came from the TCR beta constant segment, and two successive PCR amplification steps followed. As for how the authors treated the data: Reads were demultiplexed and grouped by UMI with MIGEC, and clonotypes were assembled and quantified with MiTCR. To exclude erroneous sequences, only TCR cDNA sequences supported by at least two reads were retained. The tcR package was used for downstream repertoire analysis, and clonotypes were matched across fractions by CDR3 nucleotide sequence plus V segment. VDJmatch was used to annotate antigen specificity against VDJdb, with one amino acid substitution in CDR3 allowed. After TCRdb reprocessed the reads, each CDR3 protein sequence was kept as one row, without DNA. The V and J calls and clone size come from TCRdb's table, not from the authors' own analysis. For this sample, the table gives roughly 380,000 distinct CDR3 sequences. The top ten clones comprise around 5% of the sample.

HCMV-specific IgG was detected in serum with a commercial ELISA kit to determine HCMV serostatus. Peripheral blood mononuclear cells were isolated from blood by Ficoll density gradient centrifugation. Sequencing used blood T cells: a sorted CD56 or NKG2C T cell subset, CD4+ or CD8+ T cells, or bulk PBMC T cells (not recorded which). This receptor was identified in a man aged 18-75 years in good health.

CDR3 protein: CAISEYTSKDHEQYF. This chain is built from TRBV10-3 and TRBJ2-7. CDR1 and CDR2 are drawn from the germline V gene: ENHRY, SYGVKD. Including cysteine and phenylalanine, the CDR3 has 15 amino acids. The protein alone is recorded here.